This T cell receptor beta chain was recovered during a study of pediatric ulcerative colitis. Study-wide findings and caveats: Repertoires came from total lymphocyte DNA, so rare subsets like regulatory T cells may be missed.

Concerning this clone: What it binds is unknown.

V shed 5 bases and J shed 12 bases, with 17 bases lying between them. The CDR3 sequence is 13 residues long. The germline gives CDR1 SGHTA, CDR2 FQGNSA. During colonoscopy, one to two rectal pinch biopsies were collected. Each sample received Survey-level depth of up to 500,000 reads. Generated by immunoSEQ multiplex PCR, the TCRdb table keeps only in-frame clones and is missing some. The data hold some 15,000 clones, with over 70% observed a single time. This TCR was sampled from a boy between 5 and 17 years old who was a control in a study of pediatric ulcerative colitis. The sequenced sample consisted of gut tissue. The V gene is TRBV7-2, the J gene TRBJ1-5; D call uncertain. Here the CDR3 DNA reads TGTGCCAGCAGCCCTAGAACGGACGGCGGCCAGCATTTT. This gives the protein CASSPRTDGGQHF.